One sample yielded the 19 T cell receptor beta chains listed below, sequenced in a study of CD8 T cells in ankylosing spondylitis. TCRdb recomputed calls from the 5' RACE reads with MiXCR, one row per CDR3 protein. The repertoire holds under 250,000 distinct CDR3 sequences, with roughly 10% as singletons. The sequencing input was blood, either unsorted or a sorted T cell fraction (not recorded which). The source of these receptors is a male donor with ankylosing spondylitis or in good health (not recorded which).

This clonotype has just a few counts. The J gene is TRBJ2-3, the V gene TRBV7-2; 8 bases are shared with TRBD2. The V segment lost 9 bases and the J segment 4 bases; nucleotides outside the gene matches: 9. The CDR3 consists of 14 residues. From germline, CDR1 is SGHTA and CDR2 FQGNSA. CDR3 DNA sequence: TGTGCCAGGCCTGCGGGGGGCAGAGCAGATACGCAGTATTTT. This encodes CARPAGGRADTQYF.

This clonotype was detected only a few times. This chain joins TRBV5-6 and TRBJ2-7, with a possible D match to TRBD2 (7 bases). This CDR3 comprises 17 residues. Per the germline V gene, CDR1 is SGHDT and CDR2 is YYEEEE. Trimming took off 0 bases at V and 2 bases at J, with 18 bases between the two ends. CDR3 bases: TGTGCCAGCAGCTTGGGCGGGGGCGCGGACTACCCCTACGAGCAGTACTTC. Its translation is CASSLGGGADYPYEQYF.

There are many counts of this clonotype. The rearrangement joins TRBV12-3 or TRBV12-4 to TRBJ1-1, with D possibly matching TRBD1 (6 bases). Trimming took off 3 bases at V and 5 bases at J, with 7 bases between the two ends. The CDR3 runs to 12 residues. CDR3 coding DNA: TGTGCCAGCAGTTTGCAGGGGACTGAAGCTTTCTTT. Residues: CASSLQGTEAFF.

There are many counts of this clonotype. The gene calls are TRBV3-1 and TRBJ1-4; unclear D gene. The germline V gene encodes CDR1 LGHDT and CDR2 YNNKEL (reference sequence). Between the trimmed V and J ends, which lost 5 bases and 8 bases, there was a span of 27 bases. The CDR3 has 18 amino acids. The CDR3: CASSDKKGWTATREKLFF. The CDR3, as DNA: TGTGCCAGCAGCGACAAAAAGGGCTGGACCGCTACGAGGGAAAAACTGTTTTTT. The full variable domain, completed using reference TRBV3-1 and TRBJ1-4, is DTAVSQTPKYLVTQMGNDKSIKCEQNLGHDTMYWYKQDSKKFLKIMFSYNNKELIINETVPNRFSPKSPDKAHLNLHINSLELGDSAVYFCASSDKKGWTATREKLFFGSGTQLSVL.

This clonotype has at least ten counts. V gene TRBV5-1 combines with J gene TRBJ2-7, with TRBD1 matching over 7 bases. V lost 2 bases, J lost 3 bases, and 8 bases stayed unmatched. CDR1 and CDR2 (germline): SGHRS, YFSETQ. The CDR3 covers 15 residues. The CDR3 sequence is CASSFSGTVLYEQYF. CDR3 DNA: TGCGCCAGCAGCTTCTCCGGGACAGTACTCTACGAGCAGTACTTC.

The CDR3 is CASSVRWEVETQYF. The CDR3 DNA follows: TGTGCCAGCAGTGTACGTTGGGAAGTAGAGACCCAGTACTTC. The rearrangement links TRBV13 to TRBJ2-5; no clear D gene. The germline V gene has CDR1 PRHDT and CDR2 FYEKMQ (reference sequence). V lost 6 bases, J lost 4 bases, and 15 bases lay in between. This CDR3 contains 14 residues.

The V gene is TRBV29-1, the J gene TRBJ2-6; D is ambiguous. Trimming took 6 bases from V and 4 from J, leaving 7 bases between them. The CDR3 is 12 amino acids. Germline V gene sequence: CDR1 SQVTM, CDR2 ANQGSEA. CDR3 region: CSVEQGANVLTF. As DNA, the CDR3 is TGCAGCGTAGAACAGGGGGCCAACGTCCTGACTTTC.

This clonotype was seen ten or more times. The V call is TRBV5-1, the J call TRBJ2-7; TRBD2 is a possible D gene (6 bases). Germline V CDR1 and CDR2: SGHRS, YFSETQ. The CDR3 is 14 amino acids. The germline V and J ends were trimmed by 0 bases and 1 base, with 8 bases remaining between them. The CDR3 region has the DNA TGCGCCAGCAGCTTGGAGGAGGGATCCTACGAGCAGTACTTC. Translating it yields CASSLEEGSYEQYF.

This clonotype was detected many times. The chain is built from TRBV7-6 and TRBJ1-1, with no clear D. The germline gives CDR1 SGHVS, CDR2 FNYEAQ. V lost 6 bases and J 0 bases, leaving 8 bases between the germline ends. There are 13 residues in the CDR3. CDR3 in amino acids: CASSLTVNTEAFF. The CDR3 nucleotides read TGTGCCAGCAGTTTAACTGTGAACACTGAAGCTTTCTTT. The variable domain in full, with the rest retrieved from reference TRBV7-6 and TRBJ1-1, is GAGVSQSPRYKVTKRGQDVALRCDPISGHVSLYWYRQALGQGPEFLTYFNYEAQQDKSGLPNDRFSAERPEGSISTLTIQRTEQRDSAMYRCASSLTVNTEAFFGQGTRLTVV.

In this sample, this clonotype turned up many times. The V call is TRBV2, the J call TRBJ1-1; unclear D gene. The germline V gene has CDR1 SNHLY and CDR2 FYNNEI. With 4 bases removed from V and 2 bases from J, the gap between germline ends came to 8 bases. The CDR3 is made up of 13 amino acids. The CDR3 DNA sequence: TGTGCCAGCAGTGCGGACGTAAACACTGAAGCTTTCTTT. Protein product: CASSADVNTEAFF.

This clonotype occurred many times. The V gene is TRBV5-1, the J gene TRBJ2-1; weak D call: TRBD2 (5 bases). Trimming took off 3 bases at V and 4 bases at J, with 11 bases between the two ends. The CDR3 totals 14 residues. Germline loops: CDR1 SGHRS, CDR2 YFSETQ. The CDR3 here is CASSSSTGYNEQFF. The CDR3 DNA sequence: TGCGCCAGCAGCTCCTCGACGGGGTACAATGAGCAGTTCTTC.

This clonotype was counted between two and nine times. The gene calls are TRBV4-1 and TRBJ2-5, with 7 bases identical to TRBD1. Trimming took 0 bases from V and 10 from J; bases not matched to a gene: 11. CDR1 is MGHRA and CDR2 is YSYEKL in the germline V gene. The CDR3 extends over 15 amino acids. CDR3 sequence (DNA): TGCGCCAGCAGCCAAGATACGGGACAGCGAAGCGACCAGTACTTC. Amino acid sequence: CASSQDTGQRSDQYF.

This clonotype was seen many times. This chain joins TRBV5-5 and TRBJ2-1, with D unclear. The germline gives CDR1 SGHKS, CDR2 YYEKEE (reference sequence). V lost 5 bases, J lost 0 bases, and 15 bases lay in between. This CDR3 contains 16 residues. The DNA of the CDR3 is TGTGCCAGCAGAGGCTCCCAGAGTCTCTCCTACAATGAGCAGTTCTTC. Translated: CASRGSQSLSYNEQFF.

This clonotype has a count of ten or more. This chain uses TRBV20-1 with TRBJ2-5; TRBD2 aligns across 9 bases. V lost 0 bases and J lost 4; bases outside the gene matches: 9. The CDR3 extends over 16 amino acids. Germline-derived CDR1 and CDR2 are DFQATT and SNEGSKA (reference sequence). CDR3 in DNA: TGCAGTGCTAGAGATCGGGGGACTAGCAGTTTAGAGACCCAGTACTTC. Protein sequence: CSARDRGTSSLETQYF.

In this sample, this clonotype turned up many times. The rearrangement links TRBV20-1 to TRBJ2-7; possibly TRBD1 for D (5 bases). The ends were cut back, 5 bases at V and 3 bases at J, with 11 bases in the middle. CDR1 and CDR2 from the germline V gene are DFQATT and SNEGSKA (reference sequence). The CDR3 has 12 amino acids. This CDR3 reads CSAQDIYYEQYF. DNA for the CDR3: TGCAGTGCTCAGGACATATACTACGAGCAGTACTTC.

This clonotype was seen repeatedly, ten times or more. The rearrangement uses TRBV12-3 or TRBV12-4 and TRBJ1-6, with D perhaps matching TRBD1 (6 bases). V was clipped by 4 bases and J by 9 bases, with 13 bases between them. The CDR3 runs to 14 residues. This chain's CDR3 is CASSSTGRTSPLHF. The DNA for the CDR3 is TGTGCCAGCAGTTCAACAGGGAGGACTTCACCCCTCCACTTT.

This clonotype has ten or more counts. V is TRBV10-3 and J is TRBJ1-5; perhaps TRBD1 as D (6 bases). V lost 2 bases and J 1 base, leaving 9 bases between the germline ends. Germline lookup yields CDR1 ENHRY and CDR2 SYGVKD. The CDR3 has 15 amino acids. CDR3 sequence reads: CAISETGQSNQPQHF. In DNA form, the CDR3 reads TGTGCCATCAGTGAGACAGGGCAAAGCAATCAGCCCCAGCATTTT.

This chain uses TRBV5-5 with TRBJ1-1; 10 nucleotides line up with TRBD1. CDR1 and CDR2 from the germline V gene are SGHKS and YYEKEE (reference sequence). The CDR3 extends over 14 amino acids. The V and J ends lost 6 bases and 4 bases, in that order; junction bases with no gene match: 6. The CDR3 spells CASTNRTGGTEAFF. The CDR3 nucleotides read TGTGCCAGCACAAACCGGACAGGGGGCACTGAAGCTTTCTTT. Drawing the rest from reference TRBV5-5 and TRBJ1-1, the complete variable domain is DAGVTQSPTHLIKTRGQQVTLRCSPISGHKSVSWYQQVLGQGPQFIFQYYEKEERGRGNFPDRFSARQFPNYSSELNVNALLLGDSALYLCASTNRTGGTEAFFGQGTRLTVV.

This clonotype showed up many times. The J gene is TRBJ2-7, the V gene TRBV6-5; TRBD1 or TRBD2 may be the D gene (8 bases each). Germline V gene data show CDR1 as MNHEY and CDR2 as SVGAGI. The length of the CDR3 is 15 residues. The V end was cut by 0 bases, the J end by 6 bases, with 15 bases between. Written as DNA, the CDR3 is TGTGCCAGCAGTTACTCCCGGACAGGGACTAGCGAGCAGTACTTC. It yields the protein CASSYSRTGTSEQYF.